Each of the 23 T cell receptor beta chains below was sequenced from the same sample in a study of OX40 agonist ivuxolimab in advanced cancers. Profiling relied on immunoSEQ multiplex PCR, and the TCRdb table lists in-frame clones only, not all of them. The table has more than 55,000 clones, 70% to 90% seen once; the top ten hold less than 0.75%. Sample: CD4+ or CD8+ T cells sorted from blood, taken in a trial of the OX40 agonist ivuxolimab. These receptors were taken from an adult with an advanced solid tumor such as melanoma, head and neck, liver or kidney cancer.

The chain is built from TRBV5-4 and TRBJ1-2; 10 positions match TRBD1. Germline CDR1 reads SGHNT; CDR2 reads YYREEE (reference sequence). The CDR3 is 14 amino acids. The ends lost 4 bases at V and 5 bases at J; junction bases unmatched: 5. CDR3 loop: CASSKDRGSYGYTF. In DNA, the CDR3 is TGTGCCAGCAGCAAGGACAGGGGGAGTTATGGCTACACCTTC.

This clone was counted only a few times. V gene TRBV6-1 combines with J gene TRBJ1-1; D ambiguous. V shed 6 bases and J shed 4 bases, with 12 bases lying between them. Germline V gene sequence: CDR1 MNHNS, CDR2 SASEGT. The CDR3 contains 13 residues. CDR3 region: CASRWGAGTEAFF. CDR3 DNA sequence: TGTGCCAGCAGGTGGGGTGCGGGCACTGAAGCTTTCTTT.

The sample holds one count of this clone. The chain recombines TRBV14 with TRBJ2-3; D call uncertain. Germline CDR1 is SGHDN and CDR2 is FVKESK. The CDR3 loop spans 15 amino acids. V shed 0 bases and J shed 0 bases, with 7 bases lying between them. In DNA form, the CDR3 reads TGTGCCAGCAGCCAAGAACACCCTAGCACAGATACGCAGTATTTT. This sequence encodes CASSQEHPSTDTQYF. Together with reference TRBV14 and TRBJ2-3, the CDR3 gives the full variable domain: EAGVTQFPSHSVIEKGQTVTLRCDPISGHDNLYWYRRVMGKEIKFLLHFVKESKQDESGMPNNRFLAERTGGTYSTLKVQPAELEDSGVYFCASSQEHPSTDTQYFGPGTRLTVL.

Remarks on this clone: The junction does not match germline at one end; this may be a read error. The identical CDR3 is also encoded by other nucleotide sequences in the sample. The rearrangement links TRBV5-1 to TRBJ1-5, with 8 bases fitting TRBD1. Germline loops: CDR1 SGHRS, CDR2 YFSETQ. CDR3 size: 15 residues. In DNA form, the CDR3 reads TGCGCCAGCAGCTTGGGGACAGGGAGGGATCAACCCCAGCATTTT. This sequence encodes CASSLGTGRDQPQHF.

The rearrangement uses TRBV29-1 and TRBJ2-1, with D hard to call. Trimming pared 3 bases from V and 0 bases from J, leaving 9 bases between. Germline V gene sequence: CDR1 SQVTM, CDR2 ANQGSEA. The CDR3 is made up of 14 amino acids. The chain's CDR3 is CSVEPLGSYNEQFF. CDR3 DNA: TGCAGCGTTGAGCCGCTGGGCTCCTACAATGAGCAGTTCTTC.

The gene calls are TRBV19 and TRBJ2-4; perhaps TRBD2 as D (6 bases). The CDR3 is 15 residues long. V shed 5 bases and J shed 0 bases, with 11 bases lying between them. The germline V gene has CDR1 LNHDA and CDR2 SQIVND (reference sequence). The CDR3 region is CASSDGGKAKNIQYF. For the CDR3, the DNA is TGTGCCAGTAGTGATGGCGGGAAAGCCAAAAACATTCAGTACTTC.

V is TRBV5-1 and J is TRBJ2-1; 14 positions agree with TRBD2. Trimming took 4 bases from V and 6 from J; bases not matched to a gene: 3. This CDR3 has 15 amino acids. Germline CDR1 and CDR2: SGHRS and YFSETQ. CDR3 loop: CASSPGLAGVNEQFF. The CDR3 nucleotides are TGCGCCAGCAGCCCGGGACTAGCGGGAGTCAATGAGCAGTTCTTC.

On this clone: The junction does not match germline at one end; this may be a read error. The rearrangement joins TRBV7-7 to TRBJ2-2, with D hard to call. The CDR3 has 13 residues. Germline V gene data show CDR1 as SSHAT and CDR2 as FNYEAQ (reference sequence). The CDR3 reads CASSSTRTGELFF. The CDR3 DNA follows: TGTGCTAGCAGCTCTACTCGGACCGGGGAGCTGTTTTTT. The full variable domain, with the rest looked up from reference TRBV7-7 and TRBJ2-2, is GAGVSQSPRYKVTKRGQDVTLRCDPISSHATLYWYQQALGQGPEFLTYFNYEAQPDKSGLPSDRFSAERPEGSISTLTIQRTEQRDSAMYRCASSSTRTGELFFGEGSRLTVL.

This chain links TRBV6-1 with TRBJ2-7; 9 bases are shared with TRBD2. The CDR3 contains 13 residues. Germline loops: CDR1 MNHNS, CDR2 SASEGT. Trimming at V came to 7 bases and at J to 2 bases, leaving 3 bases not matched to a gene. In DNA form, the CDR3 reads TGTGCCAGCAAACTAGCGGGCGCCTACGAGCAGTACTTC. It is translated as CASKLAGAYEQYF.

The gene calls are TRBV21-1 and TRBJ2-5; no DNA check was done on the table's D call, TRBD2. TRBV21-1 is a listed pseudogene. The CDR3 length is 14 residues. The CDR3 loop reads CASSGGSLCETQYF. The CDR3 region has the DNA TGTGCCAGCAGCGGCGGGAGTTTATGTGAGACCCAGTACTTC.

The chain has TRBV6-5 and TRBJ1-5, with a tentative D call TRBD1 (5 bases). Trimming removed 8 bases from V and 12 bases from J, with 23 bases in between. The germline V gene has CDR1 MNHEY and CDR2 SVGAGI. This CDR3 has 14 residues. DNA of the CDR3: TGTGCCAGCGGCTCGGGTGGGGCCCGAGATCTCCAGCATTTT. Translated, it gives CASGSGGARDLQHF.

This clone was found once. The CDR3 reads CASSGLYEQFF. The CDR3 DNA reads as TGTGCCAGCAGCGGGCTTTATGAGCAGTTCTTC. V gene TRBV11-3 combines with J gene TRBJ2-1; D is uncertain. The CDR3 is 11 amino acids. CDR1 and CDR2 (germline): SGHNT, YENEEA. The V and J ends lost 5 bases and 8 bases respectively, with 7 bases between them.

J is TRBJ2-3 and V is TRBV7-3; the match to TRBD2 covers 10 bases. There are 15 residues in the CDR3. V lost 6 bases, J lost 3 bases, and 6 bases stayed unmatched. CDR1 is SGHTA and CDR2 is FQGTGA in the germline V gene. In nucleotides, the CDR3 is TGTGCCAGCAGTCTTAGCGGGAGGCGAACAGATACGCAGTATTTT. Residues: CASSLSGRRTDTQYF.

The CDR3 is CASSIDIWLPGELFF. The CDR3 coding sequence is TGTGCCAGTAGTATAGATATTTGGTTACCCGGGGAGCTGTTTTTT. The rearrangement links TRBV19 to TRBJ2-2; D is ambiguous. This CDR3 region has 15 residues. The germline gives CDR1 LNHDA, CDR2 SQIVND (reference sequence). Trimming took 0 bases from V and 6 from J, leaving 11 bases between them.

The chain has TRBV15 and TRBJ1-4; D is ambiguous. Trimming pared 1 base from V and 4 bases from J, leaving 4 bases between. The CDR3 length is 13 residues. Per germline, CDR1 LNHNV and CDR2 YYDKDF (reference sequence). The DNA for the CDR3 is TGTGCCACCAGCAGAGGCAGTAATGAAAAACTGTTTTTT. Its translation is CATSRGSNEKLFF. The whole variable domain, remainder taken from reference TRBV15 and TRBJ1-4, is DAMVIQNPRYQVTQFGKPVTLSCSQTLNHNVMYWYQQKSSQAPKLLFHYYDKDFNNEADTPDNFQSRRPNTSFCFLDIRSPGLGDTAMYLCATSRGSNEKLFFGSGTQLSVL.

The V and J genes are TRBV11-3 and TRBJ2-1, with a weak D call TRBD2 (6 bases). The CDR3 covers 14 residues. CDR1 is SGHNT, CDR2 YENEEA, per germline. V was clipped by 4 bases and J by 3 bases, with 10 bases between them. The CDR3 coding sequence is TGTGCCAGCAGCTCGGGGACTGACTACAATGAGCAGTTCTTC. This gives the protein CASSSGTDYNEQFF.

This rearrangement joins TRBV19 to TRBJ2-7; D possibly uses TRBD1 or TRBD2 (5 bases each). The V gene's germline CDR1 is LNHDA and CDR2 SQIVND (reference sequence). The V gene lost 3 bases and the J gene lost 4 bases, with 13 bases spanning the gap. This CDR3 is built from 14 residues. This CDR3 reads CASSMKGSLYEQYF. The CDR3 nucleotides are TGTGCCAGTAGTATGAAGGGGAGCCTTTACGAGCAGTACTTC.

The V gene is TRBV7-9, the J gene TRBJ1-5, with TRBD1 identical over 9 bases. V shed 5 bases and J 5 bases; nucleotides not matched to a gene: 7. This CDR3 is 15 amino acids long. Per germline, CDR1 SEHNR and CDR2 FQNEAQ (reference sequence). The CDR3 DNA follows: TGTGCCAGCAGCGACGCGGGACAGGGATATCAGCCCCAGCATTTT. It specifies CASSDAGQGYQPQHF.

CDR3 DNA sequence: TGTGCCAGTAGCCTGAAAGCGGACAGCAATCAGCCCCAGCATTTT. Residues: CASSLKADSNQPQHF. The V and J genes are TRBV19 and TRBJ1-5; D is unresolved. The germline V gene encodes CDR1 LNHDA and CDR2 SQIVND (reference sequence). Trimming shortened V by 6 bases and J by 1 base, and 13 bases separated the two germline ends. The CDR3 is 15 amino acids.

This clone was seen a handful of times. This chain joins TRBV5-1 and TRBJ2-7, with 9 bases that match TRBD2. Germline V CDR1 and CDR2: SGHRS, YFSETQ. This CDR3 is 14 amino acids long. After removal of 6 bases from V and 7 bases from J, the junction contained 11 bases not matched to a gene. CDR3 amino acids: CASTGPAGGGEQYF. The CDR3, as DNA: TGCGCCAGCACCGGCCCCGCGGGAGGGGGGGAGCAGTACTTC.

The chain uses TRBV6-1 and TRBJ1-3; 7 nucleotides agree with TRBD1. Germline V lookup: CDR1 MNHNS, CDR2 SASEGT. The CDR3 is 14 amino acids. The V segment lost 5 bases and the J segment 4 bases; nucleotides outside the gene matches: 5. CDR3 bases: TGTGCCAGCAGTCCTACAGGGGAAGGAAACACCATATATTTT. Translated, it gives CASSPTGEGNTIYF.

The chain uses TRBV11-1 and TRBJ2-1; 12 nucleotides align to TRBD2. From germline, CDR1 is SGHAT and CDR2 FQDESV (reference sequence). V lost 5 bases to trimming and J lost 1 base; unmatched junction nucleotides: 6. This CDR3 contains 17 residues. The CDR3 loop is CASSRRLAGDSYNEQFF. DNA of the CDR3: TGTGCCAGCAGCCGCAGACTAGCGGGAGATTCCTACAATGAGCAGTTCTTC.

The CDR3 here is CASSPGTRIQQYF. CDR3 nucleotide sequence: TGCGCCAGCAGTCCCGGGACGCGCATACAGCAGTACTTC. The chain couples TRBV10-2 to TRBJ2-7; D might be TRBD1 or TRBD2, each matching 5 bases. The germline CDR1 and CDR2 sequences are WSHSY and SAAADI. The CDR3 is made up of 13 amino acids. Trimming shortened V by 5 bases and J by 8 bases, and 16 bases separated the two germline ends.